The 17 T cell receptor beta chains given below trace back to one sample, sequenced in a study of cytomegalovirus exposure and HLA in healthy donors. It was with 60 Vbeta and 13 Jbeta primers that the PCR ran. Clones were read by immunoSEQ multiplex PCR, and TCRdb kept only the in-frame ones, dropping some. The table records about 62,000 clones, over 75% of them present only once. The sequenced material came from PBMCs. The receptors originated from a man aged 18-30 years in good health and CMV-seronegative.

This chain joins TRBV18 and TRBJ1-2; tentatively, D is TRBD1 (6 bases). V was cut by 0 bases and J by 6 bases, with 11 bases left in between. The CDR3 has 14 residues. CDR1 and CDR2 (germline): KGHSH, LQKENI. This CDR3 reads CASSPPIRGHGYTF. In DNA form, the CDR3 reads TGTGCCAGCTCACCACCTATCAGGGGCCATGGCTACACCTTC.

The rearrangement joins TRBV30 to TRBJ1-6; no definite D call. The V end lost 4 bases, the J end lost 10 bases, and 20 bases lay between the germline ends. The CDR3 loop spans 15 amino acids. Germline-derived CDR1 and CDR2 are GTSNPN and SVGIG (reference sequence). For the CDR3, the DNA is TGTGCCTGGAAGGGAGAGTTGGCAGGCGAATCACCCCTCCACTTT. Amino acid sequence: CAWKGELAGESPLHF.

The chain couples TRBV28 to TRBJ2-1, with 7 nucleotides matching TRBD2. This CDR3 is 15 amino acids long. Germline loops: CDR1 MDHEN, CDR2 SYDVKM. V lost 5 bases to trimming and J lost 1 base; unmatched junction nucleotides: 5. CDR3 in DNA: TGTGCCAGCAGTACTAGCGCCTTGTCCTACAATGAGCAGTTCTTC. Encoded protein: CASSTSALSYNEQFF.

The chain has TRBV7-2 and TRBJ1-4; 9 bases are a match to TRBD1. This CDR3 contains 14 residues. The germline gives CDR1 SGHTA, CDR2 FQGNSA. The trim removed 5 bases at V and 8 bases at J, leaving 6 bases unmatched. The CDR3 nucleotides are TGTGCCAGCAGCCCAGGACAGGGGAGGGAAAAACTGTTTTTT. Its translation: CASSPGQGREKLFF.

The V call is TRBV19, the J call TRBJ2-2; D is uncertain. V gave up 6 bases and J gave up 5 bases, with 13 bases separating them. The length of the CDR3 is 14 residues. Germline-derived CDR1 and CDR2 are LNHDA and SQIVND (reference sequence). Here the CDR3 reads CASRPGYGTGELFF. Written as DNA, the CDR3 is TGTGCCAGTAGACCAGGATACGGAACCGGGGAGCTGTTTTTT.

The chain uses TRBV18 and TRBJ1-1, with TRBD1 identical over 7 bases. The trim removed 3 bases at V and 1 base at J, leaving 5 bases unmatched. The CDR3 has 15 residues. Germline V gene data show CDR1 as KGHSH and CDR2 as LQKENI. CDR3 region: CASSPQGDPNTEAFF. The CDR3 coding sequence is TGTGCCAGCTCACCCCAGGGGGACCCGAACACTGAAGCTTTCTTT.

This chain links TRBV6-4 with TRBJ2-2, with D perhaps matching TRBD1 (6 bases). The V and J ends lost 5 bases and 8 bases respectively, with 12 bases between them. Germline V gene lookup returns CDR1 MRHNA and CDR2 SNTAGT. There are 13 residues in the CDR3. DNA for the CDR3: TGTGCCAGCAGTTACTGGACAGATGGGGAGCTGTTTTTT. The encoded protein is CASSYWTDGELFF.

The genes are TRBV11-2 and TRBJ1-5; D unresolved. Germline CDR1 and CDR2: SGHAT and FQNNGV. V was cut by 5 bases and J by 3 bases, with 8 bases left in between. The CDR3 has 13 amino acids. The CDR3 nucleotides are TGTGCCAGCAGCCCCTCCCTCAATCAGCCCCAGCATTTT. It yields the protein CASSPSLNQPQHF.

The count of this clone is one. The CDR3 bases are TGTGCTAGTGCCAGGGGACCGATCAATGAGCAGTTCTTC. It encodes CASARGPINEQFF. V gene TRBV12-5 combines with J gene TRBJ2-1; possible D gene TRBD1, 6 bases. The CDR3 covers 13 residues. V shed 7 bases and J shed 6 bases, with 13 bases lying between them. Germline V gene lookup returns CDR1 LGHNT and CDR2 FRNRAP.

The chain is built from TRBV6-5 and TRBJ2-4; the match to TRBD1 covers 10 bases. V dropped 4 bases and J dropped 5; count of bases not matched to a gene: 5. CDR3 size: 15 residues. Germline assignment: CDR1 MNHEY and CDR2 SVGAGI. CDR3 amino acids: CASSFTGTGENIQYF. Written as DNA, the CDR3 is TGTGCCAGCAGTTTCACCGGGACAGGGGAAAACATTCAGTACTTC.

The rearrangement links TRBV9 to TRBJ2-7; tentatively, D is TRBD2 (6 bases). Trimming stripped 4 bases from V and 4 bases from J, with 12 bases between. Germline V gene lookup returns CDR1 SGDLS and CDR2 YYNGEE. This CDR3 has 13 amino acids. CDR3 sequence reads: CASSTSGGYEQYF. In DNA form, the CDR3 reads TGTGCCAGCAGCACTTCCGGGGGTTACGAGCAGTACTTC.

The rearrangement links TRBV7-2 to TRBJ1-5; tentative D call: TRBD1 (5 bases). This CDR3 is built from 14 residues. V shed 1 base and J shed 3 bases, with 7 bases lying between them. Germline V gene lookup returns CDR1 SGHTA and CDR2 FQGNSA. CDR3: CASSLETVNQPQHF. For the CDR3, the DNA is TGTGCCAGCAGCTTAGAGACAGTCAATCAGCCCCAGCATTTT.

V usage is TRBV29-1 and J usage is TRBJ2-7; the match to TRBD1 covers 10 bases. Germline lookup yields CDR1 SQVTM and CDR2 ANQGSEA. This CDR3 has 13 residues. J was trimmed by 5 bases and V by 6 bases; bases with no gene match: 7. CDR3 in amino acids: CSVLGQGSHEQYF. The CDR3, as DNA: TGCAGCGTCCTGGGACAGGGGTCCCACGAGCAGTACTTC.

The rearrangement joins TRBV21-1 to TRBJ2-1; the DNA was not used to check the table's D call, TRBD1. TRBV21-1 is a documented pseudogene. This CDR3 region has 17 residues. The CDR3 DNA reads TGTGCCAGCAGCAGGGGTTATCAGGACAGGGATTACAATGAGCAGTTCTTC. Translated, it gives CASSRGYQDRDYNEQFF.

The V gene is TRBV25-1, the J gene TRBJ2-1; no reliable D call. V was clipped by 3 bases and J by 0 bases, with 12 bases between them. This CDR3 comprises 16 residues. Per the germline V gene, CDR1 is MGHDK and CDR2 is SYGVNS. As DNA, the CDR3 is TGTGCCAGCAGTGATCTGCCGGTGAGCTCCTACAATGAGCAGTTCTTC. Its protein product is CASSDLPVSSYNEQFF.

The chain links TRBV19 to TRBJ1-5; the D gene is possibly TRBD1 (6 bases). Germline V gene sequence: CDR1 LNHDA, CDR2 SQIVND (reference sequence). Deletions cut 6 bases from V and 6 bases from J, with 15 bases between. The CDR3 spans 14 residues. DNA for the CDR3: TGTGCCAGTAGAGGAGCAGGGGATAGTCAGCCCCAGCATTTT. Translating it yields CASRGAGDSQPQHF.

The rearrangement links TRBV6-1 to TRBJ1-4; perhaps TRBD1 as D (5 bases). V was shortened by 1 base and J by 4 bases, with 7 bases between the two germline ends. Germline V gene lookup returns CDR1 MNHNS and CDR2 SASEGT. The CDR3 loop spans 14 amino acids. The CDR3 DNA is TGTGCCAGCAGTGAAGGGGGGGGTAATGAAAAACTGTTTTTT. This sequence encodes CASSEGGGNEKLFF.